One and the same sample provided the 6 T cell receptor beta chains below, sequenced in a study of tumor and adjacent non-tumor tissue in lung cancer (dated by TCRdb to the late 2010s). RNA was extracted from bulk unsorted tissue and checked for quality with a NanoDrop ND-1000 and an Agilent 2100. Distant non-tumor tissue taken more than 3 cm from the tumor edge was used as the normal lung sample. To prepare the library, multiplex PCR was applied. The data were produced on an Illumina HiSeq 2500. TCRbeta libraries were built by three rounds of nested PCR using primers (Table S4), following protocols modified from ARM-PCR. TCRdb reran the public reads through fastp at Q25 and MiXCR, keeping productive beta chains. Each entry is one CDR3 protein sequence, shown with its most common DNA and genes. This sample gives some 80,000 distinct CDR3 sequences in total; over 65% of them show up just once. The biggest ten clones account for under 50% of the sample.

Source material: distant non-tumor lung tissue. The receptors originated from a man between 65 and 85 years old with non-small cell lung cancer.

The chain recombines TRBV11-1 with TRBJ1-2; 7 bases are shared with TRBD1. The CDR3 consists of 16 residues. CDR1 and CDR2 (germline): SGHAT, FQDESV (reference sequence). V gave up 5 bases and J gave up 13 bases; unmatched junction bases: 22. The CDR3 reads CASSDGQVQTSYDCTF. Here the CDR3 DNA reads TGTGCCAGCAGCGACGGACAGGTACAAACCTCTTATGACTGCACCTTC.

On this clonotype itself: At one end the junction does not follow the germline gene, possibly because of a read error. This sequence joins TRBV6-2 or TRBV6-3 and TRBJ1-6; D ambiguous. The CDR3 covers 15 residues. Germline CDR1 MNHEY, CDR2 SVGEGT. CDR3 bases: TGTGCCCGCAGCCCGGCGGGTAAAGGGAATTCACCCCTCCACTTT. This codes for CARSPAGKGNSPLHF.

A word on this clonotype: The junction departs from germline at one end; a sequencing error may be responsible. The chain is built from TRBV4-3 and TRBJ1-4; TRBD1 is a possible D gene (6 bases). The CDR3 has 16 amino acids. From germline, CDR1 is LGHNA and CDR2 YSLEER. This CDR3 is CASSQDTRGPGEKLFF. The CDR3 DNA reads TGCGCCAGCAGCCAAGATACCAGGGGCCCAGGGGAAAAACTATTTTTT.

In the case of this clonotype: It may be a read error: a sequence one base away is much more abundant. This chain links TRBV6-1 with TRBJ1-6; D not resolved. CDR3 length: 20 amino acids. The germline gives CDR1 MNHNS, CDR2 SASEGT. The CDR3 DNA sequence: TGTGCCAGCAGTGACAGTTCAGTGAGAATCGGTAGCTCCTATAATTCACCCCACCACTTT. Protein: CASSDSSVRIGSSYNSPHHF.

This clonotype was seen more than once but under ten times. The chain recombines TRBV11-2 with TRBJ1-3, with D hard to call. The V end lost 6 bases, the J end lost 0 bases, and 6 bases lay between the germline ends. From germline, CDR1 is SGHAT and CDR2 FQNNGV. The CDR3 consists of 13 residues. CDR3 amino acids: CASRMYSGNTIYF. In DNA form, the CDR3 reads TGTGCCAGCAGAATGTACTCTGGAAACACCATATATTTT.

Of note for this clonotype: The germline gene is not matched at one end of the junction; a read error may be the cause. The chain employs TRBV11-3 and TRBJ1-1, with D unclear. This CDR3 contains 16 residues. Germline V gives CDR1 SGHNT, CDR2 YENEEA. In nucleotides, the CDR3 is TGTGCCAGCAGCTTCCGAGGCAGAACCCCGAACACTGACGCTTTCTTT. Protein: CASSFRGRTPNTDAFF.